This T cell receptor beta chain was documented in a study of blood T cell repertoires in COVID-19. Study overall: Sites across the United States, Italy and Spain contributed samples from acute and convalescent COVID-19.

Per the original methods: Nucleated cell number was recorded as an estimate derived from reference gene primer amplification. Data came from immunoSEQ multiplex PCR; TCRdb stores just in-frame clones and leaves some out. Clonal size and the V and J genes are those of that table, whereas D and trimming came from the DNA. Of 250,000 to 300,000 clones detected, roughly nine tenths appear once; the ten largest clones hold approximately 2.2%. The trim removed 5 bases at V and 3 bases at J, leaving 3 bases unmatched. This CDR3 has 14 residues. Germline CDR1 SGHAT, CDR2 FQNNGV. This sequence joins TRBV11-2 and TRBJ1-2, with 10 positions matching TRBD1. The sample comprised peripheral blood. The receptor comes from a middle-aged man with acute or convalescent COVID-19. CDR3 loop: CASSIGQGDYGYTF. CDR3 bases: TGTGCCAGCAGCATCGGACAGGGGGACTATGGCTACACCTTC.